These 3 T cell receptor beta chains were all obtained from the same sample, sequenced in a study of cytomegalovirus exposure and HLA in healthy donors. Vbeta (60) and Jbeta (13) primers were used in the PCR. The data were produced by immunoSEQ multiplex PCR, yet TCRdb's version contains in-frame clones alone and is incomplete. Of 75,000 to 80,000 clones in the sample, roughly 70% are singletons; the top ten hold roughly 5%. The sequencing input was PBMCs. The receptors stem from a man in his 60s in good health and CMV-seropositive.

V usage is TRBV19 and J usage is TRBJ1-5; 8 nucleotides agree with TRBD1. CDR3 length equals 14 residues. V lost 6 bases, J lost 6 bases, and 7 bases stayed unmatched. The germline CDR1 and CDR2 sequences are LNHDA and SQIVND (reference sequence). The CDR3 sequence: CASRIQGVGQPQHF. Written as DNA, the CDR3 is TGTGCCAGTAGGATACAGGGGGTAGGTCAGCCCCAGCATTTT.

This clone was seen only once. The chain has TRBV15 and TRBJ2-2; D possibly corresponds to TRBD2 (6 bases). This CDR3 comprises 15 residues. Trimming removed 4 bases at V and 5 bases at J, with 14 bases between. CDR1 is LNHNV and CDR2 is YYDKDF in the germline V gene (reference sequence). The CDR3 region is CATSTGSAATGELFF. CDR3 DNA sequence: TGTGCCACCAGCACCGGGAGTGCAGCGACCGGGGAGCTGTTTTTT.

The CDR3 loop is CASSIRSALEQFF. The CDR3 DNA sequence: TGTGCCAGTAGTATACGAAGCGCTCTTGAGCAGTTCTTC. The V and J genes are TRBV19 and TRBJ2-1; D unclear. This CDR3 has 13 amino acids. The V gene's germline CDR1 is LNHDA and CDR2 SQIVND (reference sequence). The ends were cut back, 2 bases at V and 9 bases at J, with 11 bases in the middle.